This T cell receptor (beta chain) was captured by sequencing in a study of T cells in Graves' hyperthyroidism and ophthalmopathy. With 3 bases removed from V and 10 bases from J, the gap between germline ends came to 7 bases. The CDR3 length is 12 residues. This clonotype has at least ten counts. Regions amplified from RNA transcripts were the TCR beta CDR3 regions. An initial round of RT-PCR targeting the TCR CDR3 relied on the HTBI primer set. TCRdb called the multiplex PCR reads again in MiXCR, with one record for every CDR3 protein. This table has hundreds of thousands of distinct CDR3 sequences, about 43% appearing once.

The sample comprised peripheral blood or thyroid tissue (not recorded which). This TCR was recovered from a woman younger than 30 with Graves' hyperthyroidism. The chain combines TRBV12-3 or TRBV12-4 with TRBJ1-6; D not certain. The CDR3 sequence: CASSLRFSPLHF. The CDR3 bases are TGTGCCAGCAGTTTGAGGTTCTCACCCCTCCACTTT.